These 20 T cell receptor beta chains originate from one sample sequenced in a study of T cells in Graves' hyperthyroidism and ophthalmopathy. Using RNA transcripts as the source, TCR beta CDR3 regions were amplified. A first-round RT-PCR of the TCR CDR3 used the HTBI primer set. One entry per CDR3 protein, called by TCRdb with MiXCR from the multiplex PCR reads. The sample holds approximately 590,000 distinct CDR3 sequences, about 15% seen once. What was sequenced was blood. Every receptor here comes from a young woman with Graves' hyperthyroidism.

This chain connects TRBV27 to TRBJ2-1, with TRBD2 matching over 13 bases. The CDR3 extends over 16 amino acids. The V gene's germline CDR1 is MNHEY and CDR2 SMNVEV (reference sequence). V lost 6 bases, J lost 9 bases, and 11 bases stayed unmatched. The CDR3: CASRSGTSGNSGEQFF. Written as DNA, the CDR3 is TGTGCCAGCAGATCCGGGACTAGCGGGAACTCGGGTGAGCAGTTCTTC.

CDR3 nucleotides: TGCAGTGCTAGTAAAAGCGGGAGCTCCTACAATGAGCAGTTCTTC. Translation: CSASKSGSSYNEQFF. The chain is built from TRBV20-1 and TRBJ2-1; 8 bases align to TRBD2. V trimming: 3 bases; J trimming: 0 bases; junction bases outside the gene matches: 4. This CDR3 has 15 amino acids. The germline V gene encodes CDR1 DFQATT and CDR2 SNEGSKA (reference sequence).

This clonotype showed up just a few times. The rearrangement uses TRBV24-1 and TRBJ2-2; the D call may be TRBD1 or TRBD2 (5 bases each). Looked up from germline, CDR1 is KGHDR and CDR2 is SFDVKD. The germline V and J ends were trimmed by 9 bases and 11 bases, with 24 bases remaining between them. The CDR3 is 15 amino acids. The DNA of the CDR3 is TGTGCCACCGGGAAAGGGACGGACCCGAACAATGAGCTGTTTTTT. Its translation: CATGKGTDPNNELFF.

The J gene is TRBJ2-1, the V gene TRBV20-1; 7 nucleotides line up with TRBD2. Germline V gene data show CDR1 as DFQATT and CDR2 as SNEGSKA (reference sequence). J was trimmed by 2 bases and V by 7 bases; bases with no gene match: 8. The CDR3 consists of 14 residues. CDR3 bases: TGCAGTGTTACGGGGCTAGCGGCCTACAATGAGCAGTTCTTC. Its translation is CSVTGLAAYNEQFF.

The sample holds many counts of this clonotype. The CDR3 DNA is TGTGCCAGCAGTAGACTAGCGGGAACGACCTACGAGCAGTACTTC. As protein: CASSRLAGTTYEQYF. The J gene is TRBJ2-7, the V gene TRBV2; 11 nucleotides agree with TRBD2. The CDR3 length is 15 residues. Germline assignment: CDR1 SNHLY and CDR2 FYNNEI. The V segment lost 5 bases and the J segment 2 bases; nucleotides outside the gene matches: 5. The complete variable domain, with remaining parts taken from reference TRBV2 and TRBJ2-7, reads EPEVTQTPSHQVTQMGQEVILRCVPISNHLYFYWYRQILGQKVEFLVSFYNNEISEKSEIFDDQFSVERPDGSNFTLKIRSTKLEDSAMYFCASSRLAGTTYEQYFGPGTRLTVT.

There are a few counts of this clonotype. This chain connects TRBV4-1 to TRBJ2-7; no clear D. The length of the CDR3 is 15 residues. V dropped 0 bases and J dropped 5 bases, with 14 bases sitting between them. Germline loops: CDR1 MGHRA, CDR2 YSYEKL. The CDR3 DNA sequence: TGCGCCAGCAGCCAAGAGCCCCTCGCGGCCAACGAGCAGTACTTC. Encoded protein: CASSQEPLAANEQYF.

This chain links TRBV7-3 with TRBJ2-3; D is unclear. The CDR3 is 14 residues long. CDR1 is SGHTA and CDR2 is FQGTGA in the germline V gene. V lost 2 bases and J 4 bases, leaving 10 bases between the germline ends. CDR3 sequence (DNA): TGTGCCAGCAGCTTAGAGGCCACCTCAGATACGCAGTATTTT. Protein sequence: CASSLEATSDTQYF.

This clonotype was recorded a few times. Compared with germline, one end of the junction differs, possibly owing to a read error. The CDR3 DNA reads as TGTGCCGGCAGCTTAGATCTGGGAAGATCTGGAAACACCATATATTTT. This translates into CAGSLDLGRSGNTIYF. The chain is built from TRBV7-2 and TRBJ1-3; D unclear. The CDR3 runs to 16 residues. CDR1 and CDR2 from the germline V gene are SGHTA and FQGNSA.

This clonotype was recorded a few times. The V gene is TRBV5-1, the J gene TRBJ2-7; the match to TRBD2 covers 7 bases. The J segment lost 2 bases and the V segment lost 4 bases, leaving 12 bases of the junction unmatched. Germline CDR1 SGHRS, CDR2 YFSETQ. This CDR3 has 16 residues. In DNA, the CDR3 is TGCGCCAGCAGCCCCGGGGGAAGCGGGGTCCCCTACGAGCAGTACTTC. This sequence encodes CASSPGGSGVPYEQYF.

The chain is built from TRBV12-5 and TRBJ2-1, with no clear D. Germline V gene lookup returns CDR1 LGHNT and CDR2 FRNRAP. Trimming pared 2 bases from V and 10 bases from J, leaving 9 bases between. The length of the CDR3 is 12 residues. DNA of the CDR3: TGTGCTAGTGGTTTGTGGCTGAGGGAGCAGTTCTTC. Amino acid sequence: CASGLWLREQFF.

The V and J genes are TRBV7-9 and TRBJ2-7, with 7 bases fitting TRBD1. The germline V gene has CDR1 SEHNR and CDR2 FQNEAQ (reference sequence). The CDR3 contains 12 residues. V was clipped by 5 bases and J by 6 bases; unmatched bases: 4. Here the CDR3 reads CASSQQGSEQYF. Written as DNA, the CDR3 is TGTGCCAGCAGCCAACAGGGGAGCGAGCAGTACTTC.

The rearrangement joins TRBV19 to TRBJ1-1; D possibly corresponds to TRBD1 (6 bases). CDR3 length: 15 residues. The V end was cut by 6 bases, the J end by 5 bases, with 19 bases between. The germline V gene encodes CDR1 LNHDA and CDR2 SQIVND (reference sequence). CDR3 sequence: CASSPEGGRWTEAFF. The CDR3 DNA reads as TGTGCCAGTAGCCCCGAGGGGGGGCGATGGACTGAAGCTTTCTTT.

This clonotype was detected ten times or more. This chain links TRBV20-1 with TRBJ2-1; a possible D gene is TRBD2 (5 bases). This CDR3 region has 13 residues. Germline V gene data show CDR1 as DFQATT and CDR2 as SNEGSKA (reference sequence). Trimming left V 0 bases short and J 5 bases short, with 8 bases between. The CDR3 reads CSARDPRDNEQFF. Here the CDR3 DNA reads TGCAGTGCTAGAGATCCGCGGGACAATGAGCAGTTCTTC.

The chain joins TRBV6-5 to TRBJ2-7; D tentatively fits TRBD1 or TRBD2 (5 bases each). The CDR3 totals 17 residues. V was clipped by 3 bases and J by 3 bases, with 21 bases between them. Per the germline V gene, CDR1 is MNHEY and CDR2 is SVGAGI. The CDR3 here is CASSYPNTGPRLYEQYF. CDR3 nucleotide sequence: TGTGCCAGCAGTTATCCAAATACGGGACCCCGGCTCTACGAGCAGTACTTC.

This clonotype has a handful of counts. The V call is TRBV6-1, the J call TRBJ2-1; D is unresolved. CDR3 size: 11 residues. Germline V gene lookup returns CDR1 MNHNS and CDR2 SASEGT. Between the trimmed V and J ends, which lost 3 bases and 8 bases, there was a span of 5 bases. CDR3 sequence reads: CASSDFDEQFF. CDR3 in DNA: TGTGCCAGCAGTGATTTTGATGAGCAGTTCTTC.

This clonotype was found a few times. The CDR3: CASSEFDGQETQYF. For the CDR3, the DNA is TGTGCCAGCAGTGAATTCGACGGTCAAGAGACCCAGTACTTC. This sequence joins TRBV25-1 and TRBJ2-5; D is undetermined. Trimming removed 1 base from V and 2 bases from J, with 8 bases in between. This CDR3 is 14 amino acids long. Germline assignment: CDR1 MGHDK and CDR2 SYGVNS.

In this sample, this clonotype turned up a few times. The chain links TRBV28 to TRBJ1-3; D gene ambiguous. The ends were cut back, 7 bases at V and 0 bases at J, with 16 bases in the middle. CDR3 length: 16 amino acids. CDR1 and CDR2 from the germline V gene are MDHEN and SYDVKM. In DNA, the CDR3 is TGTGCCAGCATCAAAGGACGGACGATCTCTGGAAACACCATATATTTT. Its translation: CASIKGRTISGNTIYF.

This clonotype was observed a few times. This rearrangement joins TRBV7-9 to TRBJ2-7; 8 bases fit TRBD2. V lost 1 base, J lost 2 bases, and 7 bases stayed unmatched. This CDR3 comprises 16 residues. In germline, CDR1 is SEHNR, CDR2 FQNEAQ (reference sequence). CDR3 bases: TGTGCCAGCAGCTTAGTTCTTGAAGCGGGAGCCTACGAGCAGTACTTC. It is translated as CASSLVLEAGAYEQYF.

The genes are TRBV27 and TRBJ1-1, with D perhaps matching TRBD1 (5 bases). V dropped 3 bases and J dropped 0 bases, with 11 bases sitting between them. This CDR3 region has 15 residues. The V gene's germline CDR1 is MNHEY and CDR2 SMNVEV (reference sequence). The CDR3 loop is CASSFFQGLNTEAFF. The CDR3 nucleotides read TGTGCCAGCAGTTTTTTCCAGGGCCTGAACACTGAAGCTTTCTTT.

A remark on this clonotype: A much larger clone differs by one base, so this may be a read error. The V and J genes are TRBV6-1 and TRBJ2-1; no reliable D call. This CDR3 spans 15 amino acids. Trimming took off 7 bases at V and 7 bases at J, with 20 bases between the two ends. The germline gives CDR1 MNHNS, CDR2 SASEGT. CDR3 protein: CASKETGSFGNEQFF. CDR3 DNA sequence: TGTGCCAGCAAGGAAACCGGGTCGTTTGGGAATGAGCAGTTCTTC.